The entry that follows covers one TCR beta chain sequence. Germline V gene sequence: CDR1 LNHDA, CDR2 SQIVND (reference sequence). This CDR3 region has 14 residues. Trimming at V came to 5 bases and at J to 3 bases, leaving 4 bases not matched to a gene. The data derive from a study of blood T cell repertoires in COVID-19. As for the study in general: Italy, Spain and the United States were the sources of the convalescent and acute COVID-19 samples. T cells, B-cell-depleted T cells, or PBMCs supplied cDNA or gDNA.

Clones were read by immunoSEQ multiplex PCR, and TCRdb kept only the in-frame ones, dropping some. The profile shows about 240,000 clones, 85% to 90% of them singletons. Seattle's cohort entered during active infection and was followed longitudinally. This TCR came from a woman between 45 and 65 years old with COVID-19, enrolled during active disease. The chain links TRBV19 to TRBJ1-2; 9 bases align to TRBD1. Input material: peripheral blood. CDR3 nucleotides: TGTGCCAGTAGTCTGAGGACAGGGGACTATGGCTACACCTTC. It codes for CASSLRTGDYGYTF.